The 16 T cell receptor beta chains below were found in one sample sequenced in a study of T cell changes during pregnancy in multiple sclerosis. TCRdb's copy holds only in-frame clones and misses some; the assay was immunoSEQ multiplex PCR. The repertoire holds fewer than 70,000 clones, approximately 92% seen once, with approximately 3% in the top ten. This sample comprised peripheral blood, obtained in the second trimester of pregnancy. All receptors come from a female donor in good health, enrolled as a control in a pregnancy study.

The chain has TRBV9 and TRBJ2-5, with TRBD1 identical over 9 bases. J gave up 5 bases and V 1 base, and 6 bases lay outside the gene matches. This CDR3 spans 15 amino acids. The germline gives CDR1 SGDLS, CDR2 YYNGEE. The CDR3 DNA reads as TGTGCCAGCAGCGTACAGGGACAGGGAGGCGAGACCCAGTACTTC. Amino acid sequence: CASSVQGQGGETQYF.

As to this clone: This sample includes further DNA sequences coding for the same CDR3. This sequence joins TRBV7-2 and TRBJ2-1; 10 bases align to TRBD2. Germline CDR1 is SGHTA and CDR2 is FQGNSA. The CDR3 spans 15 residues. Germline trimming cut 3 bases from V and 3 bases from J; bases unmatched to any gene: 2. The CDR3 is CASSLVAGGYNEQFF. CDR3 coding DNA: TGTGCCAGCAGCTTGGTAGCGGGGGGCTACAATGAGCAGTTCTTC.

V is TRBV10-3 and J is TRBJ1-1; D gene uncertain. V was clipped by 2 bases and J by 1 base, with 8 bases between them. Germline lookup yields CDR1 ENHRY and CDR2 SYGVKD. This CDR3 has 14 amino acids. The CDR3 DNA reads TGTGCCATCAGTGAGAGAGGTGGGAACACTGAAGCTTTCTTT. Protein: CAISERGGNTEAFF.

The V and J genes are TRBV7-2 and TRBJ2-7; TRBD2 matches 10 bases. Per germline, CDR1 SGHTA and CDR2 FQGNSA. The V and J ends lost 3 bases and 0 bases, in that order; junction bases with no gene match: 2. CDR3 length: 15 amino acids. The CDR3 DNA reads TGTGCCAGCAGCTTTCTAGCGGGGGTCTCCTACGAGCAGTACTTC. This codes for CASSFLAGVSYEQYF.

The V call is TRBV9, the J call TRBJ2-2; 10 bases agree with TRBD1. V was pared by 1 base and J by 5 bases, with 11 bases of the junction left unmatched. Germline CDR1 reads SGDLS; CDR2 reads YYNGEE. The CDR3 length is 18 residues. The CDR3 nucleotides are TGTGCCAGCAGCGTATTCAGTGGAGGGACAGGGGTGACCGGGGAGCTGTTTTTT. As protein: CASSVFSGGTGVTGELFF. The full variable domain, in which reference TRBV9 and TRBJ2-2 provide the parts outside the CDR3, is DSGVTQTPKHLITATGQRVTLRCSPRSGDLSVYWYQQSLDQGLQFLIQYYNGEERAKGNILERFSAQQFPDLHSELNLSSLELGDSALYFCASSVFSGGTGVTGELFFGEGSRLTVL.

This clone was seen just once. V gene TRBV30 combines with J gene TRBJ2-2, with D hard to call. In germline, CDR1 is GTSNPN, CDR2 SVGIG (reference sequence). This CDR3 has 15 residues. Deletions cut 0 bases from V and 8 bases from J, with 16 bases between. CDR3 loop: CAWSVRLLAAGELFF. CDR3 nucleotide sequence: TGTGCCTGGAGTGTACGGCTCCTCGCAGCGGGGGAGCTGTTTTTT.

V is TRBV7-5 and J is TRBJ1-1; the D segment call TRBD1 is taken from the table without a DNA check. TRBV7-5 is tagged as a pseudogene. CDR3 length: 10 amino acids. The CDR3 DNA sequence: TGTGCCAGGGCCAGGTTTGAAGCTTTCTTT. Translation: CARARFEAFF.

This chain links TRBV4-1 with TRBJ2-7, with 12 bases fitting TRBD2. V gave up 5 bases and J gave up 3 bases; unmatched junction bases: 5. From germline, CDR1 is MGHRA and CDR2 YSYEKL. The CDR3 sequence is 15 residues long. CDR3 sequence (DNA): TGCGCCAGCAGCTGGACTAGCGGGGCCATCTACGAGCAGTACTTC. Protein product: CASSWTSGAIYEQYF.

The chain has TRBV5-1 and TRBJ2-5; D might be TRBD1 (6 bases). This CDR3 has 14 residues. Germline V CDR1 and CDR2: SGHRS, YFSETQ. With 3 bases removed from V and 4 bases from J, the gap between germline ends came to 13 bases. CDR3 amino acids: CASSYKQGVETQYF. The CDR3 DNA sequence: TGCGCCAGCAGCTACAAACAGGGAGTAGAGACCCAGTACTTC.

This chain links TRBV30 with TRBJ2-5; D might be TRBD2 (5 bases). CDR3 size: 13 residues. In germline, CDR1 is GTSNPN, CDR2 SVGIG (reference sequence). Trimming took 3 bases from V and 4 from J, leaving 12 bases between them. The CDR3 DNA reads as TGTGCCTGGAGCCGAGGGCATGGAGAGACCCAGTACTTC. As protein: CAWSRGHGETQYF.

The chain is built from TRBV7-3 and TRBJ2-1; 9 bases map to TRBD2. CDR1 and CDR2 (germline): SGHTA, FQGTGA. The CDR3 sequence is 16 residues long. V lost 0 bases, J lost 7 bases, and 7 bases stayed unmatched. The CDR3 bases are TGTGCCAGCAGCTTAACTGGTAGCGGGAGTTGGAATGAGCAGTTCTTC. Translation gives CASSLTGSGSWNEQFF.

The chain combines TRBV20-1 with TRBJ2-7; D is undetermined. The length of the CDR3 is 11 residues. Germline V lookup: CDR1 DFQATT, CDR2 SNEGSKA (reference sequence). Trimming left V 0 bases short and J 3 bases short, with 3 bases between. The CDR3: CSARDNYEQYF. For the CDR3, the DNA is TGCAGTGCTAGAGATAACTACGAGCAGTACTTC.

CDR3 sequence: CASSRGQEDYGYTF. The CDR3 region has the DNA TGTGCCAGCAGTCGAGGACAGGAGGACTATGGCTACACCTTC. V and J are TRBV6-6 and TRBJ1-2, with TRBD1 matching 7 bases. The ends lost 5 bases at V and 3 bases at J; junction bases unmatched: 6. From germline, CDR1 is MNHNY and CDR2 SVGAGI (reference sequence). CDR3 size: 14 residues.

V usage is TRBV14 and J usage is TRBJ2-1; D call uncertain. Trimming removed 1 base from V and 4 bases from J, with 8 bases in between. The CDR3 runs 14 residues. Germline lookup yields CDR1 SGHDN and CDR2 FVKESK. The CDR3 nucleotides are TGTGCCAGCAGCCAAGCCTTCCCGTACAATGAGCAGTTCTTC. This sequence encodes CASSQAFPYNEQFF.

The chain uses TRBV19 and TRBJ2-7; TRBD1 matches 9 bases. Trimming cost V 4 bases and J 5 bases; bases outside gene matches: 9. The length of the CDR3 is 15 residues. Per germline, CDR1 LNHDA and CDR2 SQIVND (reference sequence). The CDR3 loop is CASSTGGQGIHEQYF. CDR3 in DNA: TGTGCCAGTAGTACAGGGGGACAGGGCATCCACGAGCAGTACTTC.

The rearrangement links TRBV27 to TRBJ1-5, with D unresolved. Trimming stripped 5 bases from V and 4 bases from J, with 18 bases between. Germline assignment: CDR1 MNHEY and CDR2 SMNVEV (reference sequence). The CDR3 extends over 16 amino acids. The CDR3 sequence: CASSPFKAVGNQPQHF. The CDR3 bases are TGTGCCAGCAGTCCGTTCAAAGCGGTGGGAAATCAGCCCCAGCATTTT.